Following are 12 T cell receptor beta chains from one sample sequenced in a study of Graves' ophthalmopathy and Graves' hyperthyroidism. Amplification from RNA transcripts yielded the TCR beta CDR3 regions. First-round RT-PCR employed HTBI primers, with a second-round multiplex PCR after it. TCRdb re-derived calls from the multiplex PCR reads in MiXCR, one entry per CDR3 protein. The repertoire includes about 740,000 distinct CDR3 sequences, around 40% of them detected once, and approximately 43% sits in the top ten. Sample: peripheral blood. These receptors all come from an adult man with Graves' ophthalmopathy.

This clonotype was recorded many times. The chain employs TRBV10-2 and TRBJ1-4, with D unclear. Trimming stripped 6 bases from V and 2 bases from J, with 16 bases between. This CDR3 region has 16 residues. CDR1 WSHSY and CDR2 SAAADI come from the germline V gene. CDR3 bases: TGCGCCAGCAGATGGACCGGCGGATCGACTAATGAAAAACTGTTTTTT. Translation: CASRWTGGSTNEKLFF.

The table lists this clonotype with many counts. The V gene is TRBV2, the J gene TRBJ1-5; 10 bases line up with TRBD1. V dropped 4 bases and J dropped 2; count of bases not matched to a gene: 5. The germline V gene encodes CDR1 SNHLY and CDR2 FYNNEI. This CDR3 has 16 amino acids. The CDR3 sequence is CASSAPGTGGNQPQHF. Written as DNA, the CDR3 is TGTGCCAGCAGTGCTCCCGGGACAGGGGGCAATCAGCCCCAGCATTTT.

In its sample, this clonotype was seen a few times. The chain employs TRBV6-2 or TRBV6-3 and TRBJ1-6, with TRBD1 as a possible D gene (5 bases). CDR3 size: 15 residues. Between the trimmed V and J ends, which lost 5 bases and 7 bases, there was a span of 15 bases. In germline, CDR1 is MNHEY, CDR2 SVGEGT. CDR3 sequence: CASSPFGARNSPLHF. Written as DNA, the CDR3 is TGTGCCAGCAGTCCTTTCGGGGCGCGGAATTCACCCCTCCACTTT.

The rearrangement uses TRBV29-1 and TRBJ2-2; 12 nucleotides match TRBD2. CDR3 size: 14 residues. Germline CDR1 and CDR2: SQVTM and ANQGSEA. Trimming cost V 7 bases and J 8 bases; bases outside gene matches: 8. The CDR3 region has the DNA TGCAGCGCCACGACTAGCGGGAGAAGAGGGGAGCTGTTTTTT. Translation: CSATTSGRRGELFF.

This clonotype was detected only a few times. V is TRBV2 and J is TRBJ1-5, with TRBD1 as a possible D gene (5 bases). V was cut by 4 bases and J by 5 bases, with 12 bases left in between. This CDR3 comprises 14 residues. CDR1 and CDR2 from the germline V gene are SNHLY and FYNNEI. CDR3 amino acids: CASSGTGPYQPQHF. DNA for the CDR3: TGTGCCAGCAGTGGGACGGGACCTTATCAGCCCCAGCATTTT.

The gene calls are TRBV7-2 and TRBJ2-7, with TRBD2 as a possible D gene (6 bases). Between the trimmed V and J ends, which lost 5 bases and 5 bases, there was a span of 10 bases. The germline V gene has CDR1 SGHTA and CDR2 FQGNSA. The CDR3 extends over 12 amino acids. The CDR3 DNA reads TGTGCCAGCAGCCCACTAGCCAACGAGCAGTACTTC. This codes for CASSPLANEQYF. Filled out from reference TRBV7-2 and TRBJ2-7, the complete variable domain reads GAGVSQSPSNKVTEKGKDVELRCDPISGHTALYWYRQSLGQGLEFLIYFQGNSAPDKSGLPSDRFSAERTGGSVSTLTIQRTQQEDSAVYLCASSPLANEQYFGPGTRLTVT.

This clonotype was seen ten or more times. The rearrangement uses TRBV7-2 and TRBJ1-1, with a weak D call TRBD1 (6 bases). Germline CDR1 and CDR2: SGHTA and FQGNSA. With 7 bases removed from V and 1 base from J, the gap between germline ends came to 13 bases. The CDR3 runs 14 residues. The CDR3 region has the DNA TGTGCCAGCAACCAAGGGGGGTCGAACACTGAAGCTTTCTTT. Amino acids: CASNQGGSNTEAFF.

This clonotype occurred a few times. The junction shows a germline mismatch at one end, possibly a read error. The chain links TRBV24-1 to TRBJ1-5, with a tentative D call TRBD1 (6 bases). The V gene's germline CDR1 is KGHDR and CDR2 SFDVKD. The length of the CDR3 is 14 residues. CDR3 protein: CASSYGRGGQPQHF. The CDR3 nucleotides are TGTGCCAGCAGTTACGGCAGGGGTGGTCAGCCCCAGCATTTT.

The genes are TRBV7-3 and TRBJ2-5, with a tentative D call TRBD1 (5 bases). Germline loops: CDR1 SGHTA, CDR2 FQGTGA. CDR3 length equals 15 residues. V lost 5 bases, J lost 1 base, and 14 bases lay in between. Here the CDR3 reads CASSLTENFQETQYF. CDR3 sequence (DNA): TGTGCCAGCAGCCTGACAGAGAACTTCCAAGAGACCCAGTACTTC.

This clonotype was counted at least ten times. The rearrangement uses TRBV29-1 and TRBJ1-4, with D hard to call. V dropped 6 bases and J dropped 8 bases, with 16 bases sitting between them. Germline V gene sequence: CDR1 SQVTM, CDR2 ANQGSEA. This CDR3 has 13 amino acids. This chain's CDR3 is CSVGWNQGEKLFF. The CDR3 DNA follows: TGCAGCGTGGGATGGAACCAAGGGGAAAAACTGTTTTTT.

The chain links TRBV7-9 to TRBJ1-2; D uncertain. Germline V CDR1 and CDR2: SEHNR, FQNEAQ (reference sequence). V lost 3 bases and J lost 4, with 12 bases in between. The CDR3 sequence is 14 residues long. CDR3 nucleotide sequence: TGTGCCAGCAGCTTGGAGTTGTCAGTCTATGGCTACACCTTC. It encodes CASSLELSVYGYTF.

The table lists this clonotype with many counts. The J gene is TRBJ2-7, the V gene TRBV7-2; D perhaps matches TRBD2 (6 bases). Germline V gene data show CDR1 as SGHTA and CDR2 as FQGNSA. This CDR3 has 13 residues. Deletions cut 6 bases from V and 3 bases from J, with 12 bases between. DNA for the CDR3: TGTGCCAGCAGGTTACCCGGGGGCTACGAGCAGTACTTC. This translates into CASRLPGGYEQYF.